These 3 T cell receptor beta chains came from one sample sequenced in a study of OX40 agonist ivuxolimab in advanced cancers. This table comes from immunoSEQ multiplex PCR, and its TCRdb copy is limited to in-frame clones, with some not included. The sample lists some 15,000 clones, about 77% occurring once. Specimen: CD4+ or CD8+ T cells sorted from blood, collected in a trial of the OX40 agonist ivuxolimab. The source of these receptors is an adult with an advanced solid tumor such as melanoma, head and neck, liver or kidney cancer.

This clone was picked up a small number of times. The chain links TRBV28 to TRBJ2-5, with D possibly matching TRBD1 (6 bases). Germline CDR1 reads MDHEN; CDR2 reads SYDVKM. This CDR3 is built from 15 residues. Trimming left V 1 base short and J 3 bases short, with 12 bases between. CDR3 coding DNA: TGTGCCAGCAGTTTATCTCGCCGGGACAAAGAGACCCAGTACTTC. Its protein product is CASSLSRRDKETQYF.

The V gene is TRBV7-9, the J gene TRBJ2-7, with 8 bases identical to TRBD1. Germline V gives CDR1 SEHNR, CDR2 FQNEAQ (reference sequence). With 5 bases clipped from V and 0 bases from J, the junction kept 6 bases outside the gene matches. This CDR3 region has 15 residues. As DNA, the CDR3 is TGTGCCAGCAGCCACGGGACAGGCGCCTCCTACGAGCAGTACTTC. It encodes CASSHGTGASYEQYF.

The CDR3 spells CASSFFNYGDLEQYF. In DNA, the CDR3 is TGTGCCAGCAGCTTCTTCAACTACGGGGATTTAGAGCAGTACTTC. The V and J genes are TRBV7-8 and TRBJ2-7, with D possibly being TRBD2 (5 bases). Germline values: CDR1 SGHVS, CDR2 FQNEAQ. The length of the CDR3 is 15 residues. The germline V and J ends were trimmed by 3 bases and 7 bases, with 19 bases remaining between them.